These T cell receptor beta chains were read from a single sample in a study of regulatory T cells in long-lasting Graves disease. Each CDR3 protein gets one entry after TCRdb re-called the multiplex PCR reads with MiXCR. The sample contains a few hundred thousand distinct CDR3 sequences, about a sixth of which appear only once. Separately, the same data were catalogued under a study of T cells in Graves' hyperthyroidism and ophthalmopathy.

Sequencing was performed on peripheral blood mononuclear cells (PBMCs), taken at new diagnosis, from a patient treated with antithyroid drugs. The receptor set was obtained from a woman aged 18-29 years with Graves disease. CDR3s include the opening cysteine and the closing phenylalanine or tryptophan. Each record gives: D gene, J gene, V gene, clone size, CDR3 protein, CDR3 DNA. The D gene is left open where the match is weak. Clone size is shown for a subset of rows, as once, few, many or a class of expanded clone.

NA,TRBJ2-3,TRBV20-1,many,CSAKRGTTHTDTQYF,TGCAGTGCTAAAAGGGGGACTACTCACACAGATACGCAGTATTTT
NA,TRBJ2-3,TRBV4-1,few,CASSQERNTDTQYF,TGCGCCAGCAGCCAAGAGCGGAACACAGATACGCAGTATTTT
NA,TRBJ2-1,TRBV13,many,CASSLGGQLSYNEQFF,TGTGCCAGCAGCTTAGGAGGACAGTTGTCCTACAATGAGCAGTTCTTC
TRBD2,TRBJ2-1,TRBV9,NA,CASSGLAGDPYNEQFF,TGTGCCAGCAGCGGACTAGCGGGAGACCCCTACAATGAGCAGTTCTTC
NA,TRBJ2-2,TRBV6-1,few,CASRWTDTGELFF,TGTGCCAGCAGATGGACAGACACCGGGGAGCTGTTTTTT
NA,TRBJ2-2,TRBV27,many,CASRILRGNTGELFF,TGTGCCAGCAGAATACTTCGGGGGAACACCGGGGAGCTGTTTTTT
NA,TRBJ2-3,TRBV7-8,few,CASSLVSGWTDTQYF,TGTGCCAGCAGCTTAGTCAGCGGGTGGACAGATACGCAGTATTTT
NA,TRBJ1-2,TRBV2,NA,CASGGFKTYGYTF,TGTGCCAGCGGTGGTTTCAAGACATATGGCTACACCTTC
NA,TRBJ2-7,TRBV2,many,CASSRQSYEQYF,TGTGCCAGCAGTCGACAGAGCTACGAGCAGTACTTC
NA,TRBJ2-1,TRBV29-1,many,CSVPGPIYNEQFF,TGCAGCGTACCGGGACCGATCTACAATGAGCAGTTCTTC
TRBD2,TRBJ2-7,TRBV20-1,NA,CSASRQWTRTYEQDF,TGCAGTGCTAGTCGGCAGTGGACTAGAACCTACGAGCAGGACTTC
NA,TRBJ2-1,TRBV6-2/TRBV6-3,NA,CASSYGQDYNEQFF,TGTGCCAGCAGTTACGGGCAGGACTACAATGAGCAGTTCTTC
TRBD2,TRBJ2-7,TRBV7-6,NA,CASSLGPRGGHTGEQYF,TGTGCCAGCAGCTTAGGGCCACGGGGGGGTCATACTGGGGAGCAGTACTTC
NA,TRBJ2-7,TRBV10-2,many,CASSMTAYEQYF,TGCGCCAGCAGTATGACAGCGTACGAGCAGTACTTC
NA,TRBJ2-7,TRBV5-5,many,CASSLTEGYEQYF,TGTGCCAGCAGCCTTACGGAAGGGTACGAGCAGTACTTC